The 24 T cell receptor beta chains below were found in one sample sequenced in a study of blood T cell repertoires in COVID-19 (dated by TCRdb to about 2020). The library was made by the immunoSEQ multiplex PCR assay. This is the immuneACCESS table as TCRdb keeps it, with only in-frame sequences that have V and J called. A part of the clones is gone; compared with another copy, unresolved V genes explain less than half, and the rest is unexplained. This sample is represented by more than 90,000 clones; around 67% of them were singletons. The ten largest account for 20% to 25% of the sample. The sequenced material came from peripheral blood. The source is an older woman in a cohort sampled during active or convalescent COVID-19.

As to this clone: This CDR3 is also generated by other DNA sequences in the sample. V is TRBV11-3 and J is TRBJ1-3; D unresolved. V was pared by 5 bases and J by 0 bases, with 5 bases between. The CDR3 spans 13 residues. Germline CDR1 and CDR2: SGHNT and YENEEA. The CDR3 coding sequence is TGTGCCAGCAGCACCGGCTCTGGAAACACCATATATTTT. Its protein product is CASSTGSGNTIYF.

This chain links TRBV7-2 with TRBJ1-1; D is unclear. Trimming took off 5 bases at V and 1 base at J, with 14 bases between the two ends. The CDR3 runs to 15 residues. Germline-derived CDR1 and CDR2 are SGHTA and FQGNSA. The CDR3 loop reads CASSITSSPNTEAFF. CDR3 nucleotide sequence: TGTGCCAGCAGCATAACGAGTTCCCCGAACACTGAAGCTTTCTTT.

The chain recombines TRBV5-6 with TRBJ2-1; 11 bases align to TRBD2. The CDR3 length is 17 residues. Germline-derived CDR1 and CDR2 are SGHDT and YYEEEE. The J segment lost 3 bases and the V segment lost 5 bases, leaving 10 bases of the junction unmatched. In DNA form, the CDR3 reads TGTGCCAGCAGTAGGGGACTAGCGGCAACGATCTACAATGAGCAGTTCTTC. It codes for CASSRGLAATIYNEQFF.

The chain links TRBV7-2 to TRBJ2-7; 7 bases align to TRBD2. The CDR3 is 16 residues long. J gave up 3 bases and V 1 base, and 9 bases lay outside the gene matches. CDR1 and CDR2 from the germline V gene are SGHTA and FQGNSA. The chain's CDR3 is CASSLGGGMVRYEQYF. Written as DNA, the CDR3 is TGTGCCAGCAGCTTAGGGGGGGGAATGGTTCGCTACGAGCAGTACTTC.

The V gene is TRBV11-1, the J gene TRBJ1-1, with D tentatively TRBD1 (6 bases). CDR1 and CDR2 from the germline V gene are SGHAT and FQDESV (reference sequence). The CDR3 totals 14 residues. Deletions cut 1 base from V and 1 base from J, with 7 bases between. CDR3 sequence: CASSLGGGNTEAFF. Here the CDR3 DNA reads TGTGCCAGCAGCTTAGGAGGGGGGAACACTGAAGCTTTCTTT.

The V and J genes are TRBV7-9 and TRBJ2-2, with D unresolved. Germline lookup yields CDR1 SEHNR and CDR2 FQNEAQ (reference sequence). Trimming pared 2 bases from V and 6 bases from J, leaving 7 bases between. The length of the CDR3 is 13 residues. The CDR3 spells CASSLFVPGELFF. The DNA for the CDR3 is TGTGCCAGCAGCTTATTCGTCCCCGGGGAGCTGTTTTTT. The whole variable domain, remainder taken from reference TRBV7-9 and TRBJ2-2, is DTGVSQNPRHKITKRGQNVTFRCDPISEHNRLYWYRQTLGQGPEFLTYFQNEAQLEKSRLLSDRFSAERPKGSFSTLEIQRTEQGDSAMYLCASSLFVPGELFFGEGSRLTVL.

This clone was observed a single time. The chain carries TRBV12-3 or TRBV12-4 and TRBJ2-1; TRBD2 might be the D (5 bases). The CDR3 contains 11 residues. Between the trimmed V and J ends, which lost 5 bases and 10 bases, there was a span of 9 bases. DNA of the CDR3: TGTGCCAGCAGTAGGACTGCCGAGCAGTTCTTC. This encodes CASSRTAEQFF.

In its sample, this clone was seen once. The chain uses TRBV7-2 and TRBJ2-1; possibly TRBD2 for D (6 bases). V shed 1 base and J shed 7 bases, with 11 bases lying between them. This CDR3 is 14 amino acids long. The germline V gene encodes CDR1 SGHTA and CDR2 FQGNSA. The CDR3 DNA is TGTGCCAGCAGCTTAGTAGCCGGGGGAAATGAGCAGTTCTTC. Translated: CASSLVAGGNEQFF.

The CDR3: CASSHGTGATKDPDTQYF. The DNA of the CDR3 is TGCGCCAGCAGCCATGGGACAGGGGCCACGAAAGACCCAGATACGCAGTATTTT. The genes are TRBV4-1 and TRBJ2-3, with 10 bases that match TRBD1. Germline V CDR1 and CDR2: MGHRA, YSYEKL. The CDR3 is made up of 18 amino acids. J gave up 4 bases and V 3 bases, and 13 bases lay outside the gene matches.

The CDR3 bases are TGTGCCAGCAGGAACCCCACAGGGGCCCCTTGGGCCTACGAGCAGTACTTC. Residues: CASRNPTGAPWAYEQYF. The V and J genes are TRBV2 and TRBJ2-7; 7 bases are shared with TRBD1. Germline lookup yields CDR1 SNHLY and CDR2 FYNNEI. Trimming cost V 6 bases and J 2 bases; bases outside gene matches: 16. The CDR3 consists of 17 residues. The whole variable domain, filled in from reference TRBV2 and TRBJ2-7, reads EPEVTQTPSHQVTQMGQEVILRCVPISNHLYFYWYRQILGQKVEFLVSFYNNEISEKSEIFDDQFSVERPDGSNFTLKIRSTKLEDSAMYFCASRNPTGAPWAYEQYFGPGTRLTVT.

The chain uses TRBV10-3 and TRBJ2-1, with 13 bases that match TRBD2. This CDR3 contains 15 residues. Trimming removed 4 bases from V and 9 bases from J; junction bases left unmatched: 6. CDR1 and CDR2 from the germline V gene are ENHRY and SYGVKD. The CDR3, as DNA: TGTGCCATCAGTGGAGGGACTAGCGGGGTTGGTGAGCAGTTCTTC. Its protein product is CAISGGTSGVGEQFF.

This clone was detected ten times or more. The chain carries TRBV4-3 and TRBJ1-6; D is uncertain. This CDR3 comprises 16 residues. V was shortened by 0 bases and J by 7 bases, with 13 bases between the two germline ends. Germline CDR1 reads LGHNA; CDR2 reads YSLEER. The chain's CDR3 is CASSQEVAGRNSPLHF. In DNA form, the CDR3 reads TGCGCCAGCAGCCAAGAAGTGGCAGGCCGCAATTCACCCCTCCACTTT.

The chain carries TRBV20-1 and TRBJ2-7; D is unresolved. Germline CDR1 DFQATT, CDR2 SNEGSKA (reference sequence). CDR3 size: 14 residues. Between the trimmed V and J ends, which lost 5 bases and 6 bases, there was a span of 20 bases. Here the CDR3 reads CSARGSEPPPEQYF. Here the CDR3 DNA reads TGCAGTGCTCGTGGTTCGGAGCCCCCCCCCGAGCAGTACTTC.

In this sample, this clone turned up once. The chain combines TRBV5-6 with TRBJ2-5; 9 positions match TRBD2. CDR3 length: 16 amino acids. The ends lost 3 bases at V and 2 bases at J; junction bases unmatched: 8. Germline V lookup: CDR1 SGHDT, CDR2 YYEEEE. CDR3 coding DNA: TGTGCCAGCAGCTACAACCCAGCGGGGGGTCAAGAGACCCAGTACTTC. Its translation is CASSYNPAGGQETQYF.

The gene calls are TRBV11-2 and TRBJ2-1; TRBD2 is a possible D gene (6 bases). With 3 bases removed from V and 0 bases from J, the gap between germline ends came to 9 bases. The CDR3 extends over 15 amino acids. CDR1 and CDR2 from the germline V gene are SGHAT and FQNNGV. The CDR3 loop reads CASSLRGNSYNEQFF. CDR3 DNA: TGTGCCAGCAGCTTGCGGGGCAACTCCTACAATGAGCAGTTCTTC. The entire variable domain, with the rest obtained from reference TRBV11-2 and TRBJ2-1, is as follows: EAGVAQSPRYKIIEKRQSVAFWCNPISGHATLYWYQQILGQGPKLLIQFQNNGVVDDSQLPKDRFSAERLKGVDSTLKIQPAKLEDSAVYLCASSLRGNSYNEQFFGPGTRLTVL.

As regards this clone: Germline and junction disagree at one end, which may indicate a read error. The chain carries TRBV12-3 or TRBV12-4 and TRBJ1-3; D remains ambiguous. This CDR3 is built from 12 residues. CDR3 sequence reads: CASSLATLSYSW. In nucleotides, the CDR3 is TGTGCCAGCAGTTTAGCCACGCTTTCTTACTCTTGG.

This clone occurred a few times. The V and J genes are TRBV5-1 and TRBJ1-1; TRBD1 might be the D (6 bases). The V end was cut by 4 bases, the J end by 1 base, with 14 bases between. The CDR3 is 15 amino acids. Germline-derived CDR1 and CDR2 are SGHRS and YFSETQ. The CDR3 DNA sequence: TGCGCCAGCAGCCAGTCACAGGGAGCGAACACTGAAGCTTTCTTT. It translates to CASSQSQGANTEAFF.

The CDR3 DNA reads TGTGCCAGCAGCTTCGCAAACAGGGAAGGCTACACCTTC. It yields the protein CASSFANREGYTF. The chain has TRBV7-8 and TRBJ1-2; D might be TRBD1 (6 bases). This CDR3 contains 13 residues. The germline V and J ends were trimmed by 3 bases and 8 bases, with 13 bases remaining between them. Germline CDR1 and CDR2: SGHVS and FQNEAQ.

V is TRBV12-5 and J is TRBJ1-6; D perhaps matches TRBD1 (5 bases). This CDR3 is built from 14 residues. Between the trimmed V and J ends, which lost 9 bases and 9 bases, there was a span of 18 bases. Germline V lookup: CDR1 LGHNT, CDR2 FRNRAP. CDR3: CARITTDSGSPLHF. DNA of the CDR3: TGTGCTAGAATTACGACAGACTCGGGTTCACCCCTCCACTTT.

At least ten counts were recorded for this clone. The chain employs TRBV27 and TRBJ2-2; D gene uncertain. Germline CDR1 MNHEY, CDR2 SMNVEV (reference sequence). With 6 bases removed from V and 5 bases from J, the gap between germline ends came to 10 bases. This CDR3 has 13 residues. CDR3 nucleotide sequence: TGTGCCAGCAGCCTCGACTGGACCGGGGAGCTGTTTTTT. Amino acid sequence: CASSLDWTGELFF.

This clone was seen a single time. The V call is TRBV4-2, the J call TRBJ1-4; 8 nucleotides agree with TRBD1. The ends lost 3 bases at V and 8 bases at J; junction bases unmatched: 8. Germline loops: CDR1 LGHNA, CDR2 YNFKEQ. The CDR3 totals 15 residues. DNA of the CDR3: TGTGCCAGCAGCCACCCGACAGGGGTTCGGGAAAAACTGTTTTTT. It translates to CASSHPTGVREKLFF.

The gene calls are TRBV11-3 and TRBJ2-7, with TRBD2 matching 8 bases. CDR1 and CDR2 from the germline V gene are SGHNT and YENEEA. The CDR3 totals 15 residues. The V gene end was trimmed by 2 bases and the J gene end by 2 bases; junction bases not matched to a gene: 5. The CDR3 spells CASSLYFGGAYEQYF. The CDR3 bases are TGTGCCAGCAGCTTATACTTCGGGGGGGCCTACGAGCAGTACTTC.

The CDR3 here is CASSFTSGGGDTQYF. The CDR3, as DNA: TGTGCCAGCAGCTTTACTAGCGGGGGGGGAGATACGCAGTATTTT. The rearrangement uses TRBV11-2 and TRBJ2-3; 13 bases agree with TRBD2. Germline CDR1 and CDR2: SGHAT and FQNNGV. There are 15 residues in the CDR3. V was pared by 3 bases and J by 5 bases, with 2 bases of the junction left unmatched.

The chain couples TRBV19 to TRBJ2-5; 9 nucleotides match TRBD2. V shed 3 bases, J shed 1 base, and the junction held 6 bases outside the gene matches. The CDR3 spans 16 residues. In germline, CDR1 is LNHDA, CDR2 SQIVND (reference sequence). The CDR3 coding sequence is TGTGCCAGTAGTATTGCGGCGGGGGGGCCCCAAGAGACCCAGTACTTC. It yields the protein CASSIAAGGPQETQYF. The variable domain in full, completed from reference TRBV19 and TRBJ2-5, reads DGGITQSPKYLFRKEGQNVTLSCEQNLNHDAMYWYRQDPGQGLRLIYYSQIVNDFQKGDIAEGYSVSREKKESFPLTVTSAQKNPTAFYLCASSIAAGGPQETQYFGPGTRLLVL.